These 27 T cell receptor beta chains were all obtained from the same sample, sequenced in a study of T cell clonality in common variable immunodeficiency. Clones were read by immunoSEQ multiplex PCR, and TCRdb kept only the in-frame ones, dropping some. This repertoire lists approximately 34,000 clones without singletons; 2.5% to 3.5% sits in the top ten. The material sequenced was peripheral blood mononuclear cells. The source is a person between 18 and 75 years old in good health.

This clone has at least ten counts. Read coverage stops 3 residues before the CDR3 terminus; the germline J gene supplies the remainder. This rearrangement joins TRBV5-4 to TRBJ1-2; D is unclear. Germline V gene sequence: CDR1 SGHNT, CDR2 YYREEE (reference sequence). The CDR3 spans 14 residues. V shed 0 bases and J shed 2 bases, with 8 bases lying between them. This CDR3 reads CASSLENRNYGYTF. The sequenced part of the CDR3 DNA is TGTGCCAGCAGCTTGGAAAACAGAAACTATGGC.

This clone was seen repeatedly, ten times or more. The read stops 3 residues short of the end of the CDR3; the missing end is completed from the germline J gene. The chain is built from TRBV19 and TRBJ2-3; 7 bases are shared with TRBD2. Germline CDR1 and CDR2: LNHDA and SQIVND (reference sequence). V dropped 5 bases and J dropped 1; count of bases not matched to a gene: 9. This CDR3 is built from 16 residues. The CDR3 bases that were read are TGTGCCAGTAGTCCCCGAGGTACTAGCGGCACAGATACG. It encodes CASSPRGTSGTDT. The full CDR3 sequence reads CASSPRGTSGTDTQYF.

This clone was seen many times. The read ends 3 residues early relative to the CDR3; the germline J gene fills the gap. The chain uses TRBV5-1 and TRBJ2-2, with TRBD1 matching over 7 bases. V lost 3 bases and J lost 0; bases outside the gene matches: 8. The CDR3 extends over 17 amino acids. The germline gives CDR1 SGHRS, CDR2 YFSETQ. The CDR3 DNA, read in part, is TGCGCCAGCAGCTCTTCAGGGGGTCCCCCGAACACCGGGGAG. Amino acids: CASSSSGGPPNTGE. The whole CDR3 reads CASSSSGGPPNTGELFF.

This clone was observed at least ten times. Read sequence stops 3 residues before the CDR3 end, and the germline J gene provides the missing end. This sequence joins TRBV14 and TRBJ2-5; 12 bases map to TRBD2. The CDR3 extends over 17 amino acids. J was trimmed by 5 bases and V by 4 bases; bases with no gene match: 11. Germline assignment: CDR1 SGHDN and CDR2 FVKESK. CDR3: CASSPHTLAGGPETQYF. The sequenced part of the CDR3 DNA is TGTGCCAGCAGCCCACACACGCTAGCGGGAGGGCCGGAGACC.

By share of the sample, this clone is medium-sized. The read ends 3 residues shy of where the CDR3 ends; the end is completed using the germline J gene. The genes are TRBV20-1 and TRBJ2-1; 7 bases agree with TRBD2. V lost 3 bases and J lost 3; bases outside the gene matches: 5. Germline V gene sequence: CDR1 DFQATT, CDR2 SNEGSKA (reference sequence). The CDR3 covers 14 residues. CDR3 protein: CSAREQRDYNEQFF. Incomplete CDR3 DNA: TGCAGTGCTAGGGAGCAGCGGGACTACAATGAG.

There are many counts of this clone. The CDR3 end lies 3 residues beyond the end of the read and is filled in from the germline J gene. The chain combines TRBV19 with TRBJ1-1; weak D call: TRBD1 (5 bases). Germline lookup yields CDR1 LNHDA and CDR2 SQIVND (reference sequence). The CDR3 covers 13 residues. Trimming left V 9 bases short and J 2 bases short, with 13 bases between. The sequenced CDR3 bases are TGTGCCAGCCAAAGACAGATTAACACTGAA. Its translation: CASQRQINTE. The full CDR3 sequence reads CASQRQINTEAFF. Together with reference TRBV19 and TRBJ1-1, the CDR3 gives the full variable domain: DGGITQSPKYLFRKEGQNVTLSCEQNLNHDAMYWYRQDPGQGLRLIYYSQIVNDFQKGDIAEGYSVSREKKESFPLTVTSAQKNPTAFYLCASQRQINTEAFFGQGTRLTVV.

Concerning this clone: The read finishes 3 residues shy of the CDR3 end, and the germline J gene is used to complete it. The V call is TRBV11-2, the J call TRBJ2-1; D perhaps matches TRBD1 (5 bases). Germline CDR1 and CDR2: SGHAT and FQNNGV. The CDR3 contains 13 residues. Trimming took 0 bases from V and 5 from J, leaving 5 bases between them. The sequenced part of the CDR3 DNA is TGTGCCAGCAGCTTAGAACAGGACAATGAG. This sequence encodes CASSLEQDNE. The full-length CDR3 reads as CASSLEQDNEQFF.

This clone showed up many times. CDR3 loop: CATNVATGYEQFF. Partial CDR3 DNA: TGTGCCACCAACGTAGCGACAGGCTATGAG. The chain employs TRBV5-5 and TRBJ2-1; D is perhaps TRBD1 (6 bases). Read sequence stops 3 residues before the CDR3 end, and the germline J gene provides the missing end. The V gene lost 9 bases and the J gene lost 8 bases, with 18 bases spanning the gap. The CDR3 covers 13 residues. Germline V CDR1 and CDR2: SGHKS, YYEKEE (reference sequence).

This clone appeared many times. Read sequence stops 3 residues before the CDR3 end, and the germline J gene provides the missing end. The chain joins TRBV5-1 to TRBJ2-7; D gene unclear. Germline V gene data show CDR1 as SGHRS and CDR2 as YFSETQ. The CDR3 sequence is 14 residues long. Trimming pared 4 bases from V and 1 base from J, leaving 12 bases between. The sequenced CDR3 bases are TGCGCCAGCAGCCCAGGTGGCGTATCCTACGAG. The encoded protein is CASSPGGVSYE. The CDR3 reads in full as CASSPGGVSYEQYF.

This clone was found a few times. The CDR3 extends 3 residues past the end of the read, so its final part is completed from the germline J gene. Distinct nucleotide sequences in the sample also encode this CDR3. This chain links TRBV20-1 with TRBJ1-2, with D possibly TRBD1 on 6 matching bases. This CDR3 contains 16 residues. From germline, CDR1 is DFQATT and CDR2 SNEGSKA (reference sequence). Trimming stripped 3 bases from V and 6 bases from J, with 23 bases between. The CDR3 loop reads CSARDQVRDNRDGYTF. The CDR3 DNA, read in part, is TGCAGTGCTAGGGATCAAGTGAGGGACAATCGGGATGGC.

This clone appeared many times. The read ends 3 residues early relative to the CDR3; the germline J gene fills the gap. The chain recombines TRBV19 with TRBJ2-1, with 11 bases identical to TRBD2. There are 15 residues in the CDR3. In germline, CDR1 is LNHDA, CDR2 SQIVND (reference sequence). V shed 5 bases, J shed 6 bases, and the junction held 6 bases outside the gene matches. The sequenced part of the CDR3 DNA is TGTGCCAGTAGTCCAACTAGCGGGAGTCCCAATGAG. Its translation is CASSPTSGSPNE. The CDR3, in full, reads CASSPTSGSPNEQFF.

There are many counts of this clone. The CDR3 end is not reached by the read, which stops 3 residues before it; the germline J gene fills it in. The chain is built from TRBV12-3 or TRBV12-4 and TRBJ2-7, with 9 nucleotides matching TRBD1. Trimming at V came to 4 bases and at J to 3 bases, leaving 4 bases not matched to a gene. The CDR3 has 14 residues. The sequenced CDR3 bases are TGTGCCAGCAGTTCCCGGGACAGGGACTACGAG. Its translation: CASSSRDRDYE. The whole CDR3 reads CASSSRDRDYEQYF.

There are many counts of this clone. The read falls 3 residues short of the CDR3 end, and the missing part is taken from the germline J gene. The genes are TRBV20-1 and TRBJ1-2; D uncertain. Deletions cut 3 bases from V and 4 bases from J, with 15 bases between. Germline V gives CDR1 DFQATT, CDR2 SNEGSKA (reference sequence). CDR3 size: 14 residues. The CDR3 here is CSASLRPTIYGYTF. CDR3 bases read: TGCAGTGCTAGCTTACGACCGACTATCTATGGC.

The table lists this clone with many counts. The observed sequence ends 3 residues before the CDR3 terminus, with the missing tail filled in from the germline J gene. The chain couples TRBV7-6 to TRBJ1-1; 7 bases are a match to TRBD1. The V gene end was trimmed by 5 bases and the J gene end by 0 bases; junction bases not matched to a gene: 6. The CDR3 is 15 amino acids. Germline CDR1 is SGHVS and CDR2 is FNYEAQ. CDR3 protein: CASSPGTAMNTEAFF. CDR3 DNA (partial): TGTGCCAGCAGCCCAGGGACAGCCATGAACACTGAA.

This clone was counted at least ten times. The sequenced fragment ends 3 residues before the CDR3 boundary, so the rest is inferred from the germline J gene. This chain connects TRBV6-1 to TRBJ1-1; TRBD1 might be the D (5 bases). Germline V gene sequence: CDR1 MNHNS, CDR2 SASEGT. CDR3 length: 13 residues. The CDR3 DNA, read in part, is TGTGCCAGCAGTGGACCAGGGCACCCCGAA. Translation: CASSGPGHPE. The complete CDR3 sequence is CASSGPGHPEAFF.

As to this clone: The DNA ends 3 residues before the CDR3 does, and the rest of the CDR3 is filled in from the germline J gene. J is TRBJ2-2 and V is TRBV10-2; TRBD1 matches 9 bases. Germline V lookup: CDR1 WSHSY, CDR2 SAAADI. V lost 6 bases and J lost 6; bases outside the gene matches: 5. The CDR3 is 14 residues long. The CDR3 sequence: CASSRDRVSGELFF. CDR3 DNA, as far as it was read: TGCGCCAGCAGCCGGGACAGGGTTTCCGGGGAG.

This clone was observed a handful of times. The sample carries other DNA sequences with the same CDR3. This CDR3 reads CAISESNRDEQYF. The DNA read from the CDR3 is TGTGCCATCAGTGAATCGAATCGGGACGAG. The chain employs TRBV10-3 and TRBJ2-7; D not resolved. Read data end 3 residues before the CDR3 end; the end is taken from the germline J gene. V was shortened by 3 bases and J by 5 bases, with 11 bases between the two germline ends. The V gene's germline CDR1 is ENHRY and CDR2 SYGVKD. The length of the CDR3 is 13 residues.

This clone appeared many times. Partial CDR3 DNA: TGCAGTGCTAGAGATATCTCAGAGAGCTCCTACGAG. Its translation: CSARDISESSYE. The whole CDR3 protein is CSARDISESSYEQYF. This sequence joins TRBV20-1 and TRBJ2-7, with D unclear. The read comes to an end 3 residues before the CDR3 does, leaving the germline J gene to fill in the end. With 0 bases removed from V and 0 bases from J, the gap between germline ends came to 12 bases. This CDR3 is 15 amino acids long. The germline V gene has CDR1 DFQATT and CDR2 SNEGSKA (reference sequence).

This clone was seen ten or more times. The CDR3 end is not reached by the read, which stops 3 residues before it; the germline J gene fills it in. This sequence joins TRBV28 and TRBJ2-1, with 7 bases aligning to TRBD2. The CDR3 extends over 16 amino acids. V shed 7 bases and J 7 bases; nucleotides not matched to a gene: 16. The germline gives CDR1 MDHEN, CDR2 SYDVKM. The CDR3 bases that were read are TGTGCCAGCACCCCGGGGGAGCGGGGAGTAAATAATGAG. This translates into CASTPGERGVNNE. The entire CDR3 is CASTPGERGVNNEQFF.

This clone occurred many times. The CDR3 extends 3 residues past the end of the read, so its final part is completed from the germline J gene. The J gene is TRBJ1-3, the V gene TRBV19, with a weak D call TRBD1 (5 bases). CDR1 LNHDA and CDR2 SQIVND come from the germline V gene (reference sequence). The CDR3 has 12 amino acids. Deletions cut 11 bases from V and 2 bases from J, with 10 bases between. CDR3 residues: CASQGPGNTIYF. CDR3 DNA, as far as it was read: TGTGCCTCCCAGGGCCCTGGAAACACC.

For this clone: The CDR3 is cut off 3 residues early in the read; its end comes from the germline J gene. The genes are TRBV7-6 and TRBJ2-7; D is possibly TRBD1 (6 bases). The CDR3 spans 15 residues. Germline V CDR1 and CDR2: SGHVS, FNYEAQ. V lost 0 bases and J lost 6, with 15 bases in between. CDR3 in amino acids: CASSLAPGGHGEQYF. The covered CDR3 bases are TGTGCCAGCAGCTTAGCGCCTGGGGGCCACGGCGAG.

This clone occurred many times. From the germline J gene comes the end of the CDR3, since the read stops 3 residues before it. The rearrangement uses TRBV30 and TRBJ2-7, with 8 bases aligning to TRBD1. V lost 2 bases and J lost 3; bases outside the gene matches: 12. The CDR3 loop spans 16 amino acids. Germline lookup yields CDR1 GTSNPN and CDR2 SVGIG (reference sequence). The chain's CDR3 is CAWSPSRTGRIYEQYF. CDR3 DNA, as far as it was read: TGTGCCTGGAGTCCATCGAGGACAGGGCGGATCTACGAG.

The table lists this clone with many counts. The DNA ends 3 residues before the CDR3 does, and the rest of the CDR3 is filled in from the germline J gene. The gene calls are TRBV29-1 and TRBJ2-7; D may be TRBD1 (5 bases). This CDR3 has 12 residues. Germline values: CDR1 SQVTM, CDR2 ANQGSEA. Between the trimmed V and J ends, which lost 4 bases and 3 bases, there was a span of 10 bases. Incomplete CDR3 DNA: TGCAGCGTTGGACAGCTACACTACGAG. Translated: CSVGQLHYE. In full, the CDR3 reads CSVGQLHYEQYF.

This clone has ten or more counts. The CDR3 spells CASSTLDGVGRWNTEAFF. The sequenced CDR3 bases are TGTGCCAGTAGTACTCTAGACGGGGTGGGGAGGTGGAACACTGAA. This chain joins TRBV19 and TRBJ1-1, with D unresolved. Read sequence stops 3 residues before the CDR3 end, and the germline J gene provides the missing end. V lost 4 bases and J 1 base, leaving 22 bases between the germline ends. Germline CDR1 reads LNHDA; CDR2 reads SQIVND (reference sequence). The CDR3 runs 18 residues.

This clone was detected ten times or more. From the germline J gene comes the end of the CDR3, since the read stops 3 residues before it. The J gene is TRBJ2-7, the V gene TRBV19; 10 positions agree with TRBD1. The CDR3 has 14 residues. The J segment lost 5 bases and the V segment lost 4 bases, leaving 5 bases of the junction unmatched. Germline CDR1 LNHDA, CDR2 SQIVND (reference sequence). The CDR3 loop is CASSTRTGGDEQYF. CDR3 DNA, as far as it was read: TGTGCCAGTAGTACTAGGACAGGGGGAGACGAG.

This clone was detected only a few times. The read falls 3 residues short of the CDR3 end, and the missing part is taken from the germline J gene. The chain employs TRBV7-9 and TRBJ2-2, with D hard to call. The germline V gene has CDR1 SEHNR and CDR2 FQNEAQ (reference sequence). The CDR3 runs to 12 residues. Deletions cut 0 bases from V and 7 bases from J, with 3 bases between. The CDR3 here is CASSLAVGELFF. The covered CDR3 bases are TGTGCCAGCAGCTTAGCCGTCGGGGAG.

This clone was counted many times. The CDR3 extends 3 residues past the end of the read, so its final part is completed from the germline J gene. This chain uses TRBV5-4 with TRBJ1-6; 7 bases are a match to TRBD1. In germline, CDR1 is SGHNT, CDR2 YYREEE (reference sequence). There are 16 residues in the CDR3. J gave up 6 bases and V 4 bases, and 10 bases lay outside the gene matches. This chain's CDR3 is CASSARQTGFNSPLHF. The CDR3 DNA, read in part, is TGTGCCAGCAGCGCCCGACAGACAGGGTTTAATTCACCC.